This T cell receptor (beta chain) was captured by sequencing in a study of OX40 agonist ivuxolimab in advanced cancers. Comment on this clone: The antigen is unknown.

TCRdb's table, derived via immunoSEQ multiplex PCR, lists solely in-frame clones and lacks some. This sample carries around 150,000 clones, approximately 94% of them seen once, and the ten largest clones take around 0.28%. The study's findings and limits: In the expanded peripheral T cells, antigen specificity was never determined.

There are 13 residues in the CDR3. Germline V lookup: CDR1 MDHEN, CDR2 SYDVKM. Trimming took off 6 bases at V and 0 bases at J, with 6 bases between the two ends. This TCR derives from an adult with an advanced solid tumor such as melanoma, head and neck, liver or kidney cancer. This specimen consisted of CD4+ or CD8+ T cells sorted from blood, obtained in a trial of the OX40 agonist ivuxolimab. The chain links TRBV28 to TRBJ2-4; D remains unclear. The chain's CDR3 is CASSEVAKNIQYF. Written as DNA, the CDR3 is TGTGCCAGCAGCGAGGTAGCCAAAAACATTCAGTACTTC.